One and the same sample provided the 32 T cell receptor beta chains below, sequenced in a study of T cells in Graves' hyperthyroidism and ophthalmopathy. RNA transcripts provided the source from which TCR beta CDR3 regions were amplified. The HTBI primer set was used in a first-round RT-PCR of the TCR CDR3. TCRdb itself ran the multiplex PCR reads through MiXCR, one entry per CDR3 protein. The repertoire holds some 270,000 distinct CDR3 sequences, with roughly 22% as singletons. Sequencing was performed on blood. The receptors come from a middle-aged woman with Graves' ophthalmopathy.

In this sample, this clonotype turned up many times. This chain uses TRBV9 with TRBJ2-7; 9 bases are a match to TRBD2. In germline, CDR1 is SGDLS, CDR2 YYNGEE. CDR3 length equals 18 residues. J gave up 2 bases and V 4 bases, and 16 bases lay outside the gene matches. CDR3 DNA: TGTGCCAGCAGCCGCGGGGGGGATACAGGAAAGTTCCCCTACGAGCAGTACTTC. Translation: CASSRGGDTGKFPYEQYF. Using reference TRBV9 and TRBJ2-7 for the parts outside the CDR3, the full variable domain is DSGVTQTPKHLITATGQRVTLRCSPRSGDLSVYWYQQSLDQGLQFLIQYYNGEERAKGNILERFSAQQFPDLHSELNLSSLELGDSALYFCASSRGGDTGKFPYEQYFGPGTRLTVT.

This clonotype was recorded at least ten times. The chain uses TRBV20-1 and TRBJ1-6, with 10 bases lining up with TRBD1. V shed 5 bases, J shed 7 bases, and the junction held 2 bases outside the gene matches. The germline gives CDR1 DFQATT, CDR2 SNEGSKA (reference sequence). The CDR3 extends over 13 amino acids. CDR3 in DNA: TGCAGTGCTGAGGACAGGGGGAATTCACCCCTCCACTTT. This sequence encodes CSAEDRGNSPLHF.

This clonotype was detected ten times or more. The chain links TRBV28 to TRBJ2-7; D possibly corresponds to TRBD2 (6 bases). The V end lost 0 bases, the J end lost 7 bases, and 19 bases lay between the germline ends. Germline V CDR1 and CDR2: MDHEN, SYDVKM. This CDR3 has 16 residues. In nucleotides, the CDR3 is TGTGCCAGCAGTTTATGGGACTATCTCAAGGGATGGGAGCAGTACTTC. It specifies CASSLWDYLKGWEQYF.

V and J are TRBV20-1 and TRBJ2-7; D unclear. CDR1 is DFQATT, CDR2 SNEGSKA, per germline (reference sequence). V was clipped by 4 bases and J by 1 base, with 11 bases between them. The CDR3 is 13 amino acids. The CDR3 sequence is CSAMDWGSYEQYF. CDR3 nucleotide sequence: TGCAGTGCTATGGATTGGGGATCCTACGAGCAGTACTTC.

Concerning this clonotype itself: An end of the junction differs from the germline gene, which may be a read error. This chain uses TRBV30 with TRBJ1-5, with no clear D. The CDR3 contains 13 residues. CDR1 is GTSNPN and CDR2 is SVGIG in the germline V gene (reference sequence). The CDR3 spells CAWSVGTNQPQLF. The CDR3 DNA is TGTGCCTGGAGTGTAGGAACGAATCAGCCCCAGCTTTTT. The whole variable domain, filled in from reference TRBV30 and TRBJ1-5, reads SQTIHQWPATLVQPVGSPLSLECTVEGTSNPNLYWYRQAAGRGLQLLFYSVGIGQISSEVPQNLSASRPQDRQFILSSKKLLLSDSGFYLCAWSVGTNQPQLFGDGTRLSIL.

This clonotype appeared many times. The chain joins TRBV28 to TRBJ1-5; D is possibly TRBD1 (5 bases). The CDR3 is 14 amino acids. Trimming stripped 1 base from V and 5 bases from J, with 9 bases between. Germline CDR1 reads MDHEN; CDR2 reads SYDVKM. CDR3 sequence: CASSLSWGDQPQHF. The CDR3 region has the DNA TGTGCCAGCAGTTTATCGTGGGGGGATCAGCCCCAGCATTTT.

This clonotype appeared a few times. V is TRBV28 and J is TRBJ2-2; 7 nucleotides align to TRBD1. Germline loops: CDR1 MDHEN, CDR2 SYDVKM. This CDR3 comprises 14 residues. V lost 5 bases to trimming and J lost 6 bases; unmatched junction nucleotides: 6. CDR3 sequence reads: CASSSTGVSGELFF. Written as DNA, the CDR3 is TGTGCCAGCAGTAGCACAGGGGTGTCCGGGGAGCTGTTTTTT.

There are many counts of this clonotype. The chain has TRBV6-5 and TRBJ2-5, with 11 bases identical to TRBD2. The germline CDR1 and CDR2 sequences are MNHEY and SVGAGI. After removal of 0 bases from V and 1 base from J, the junction contained 7 bases not matched to a gene. This CDR3 is built from 18 residues. CDR3 sequence (DNA): TGTGCCAGCAGTTACTCATCGCTAGCGGGAGGACTCCAAGAGACCCAGTACTTC. Encoded protein: CASSYSSLAGGLQETQYF.

This clonotype was counted many times. V and J are TRBV5-1 and TRBJ2-5, with 11 bases fitting TRBD1. CDR1 and CDR2 (germline): SGHRS, YFSETQ. The CDR3 is made up of 15 amino acids. Trimming removed 4 bases from V and 1 base from J; junction bases left unmatched: 3. DNA of the CDR3: TGCGCCAGCAGCAAGGGACAGGGGGGCCAAGAGACCCAGTACTTC. Translation: CASSKGQGGQETQYF.

This clonotype was detected many times. The V gene is TRBV7-3, the J gene TRBJ1-5, with TRBD1 matching 7 bases. The CDR3 spans 17 residues. Germline CDR1 is SGHTA and CDR2 is FQGTGA. Germline trimming cut 2 bases from V and 1 base from J; bases unmatched to any gene: 8. The CDR3 reads CASSLGPAGGSNQPQHF. The CDR3 DNA reads as TGTGCCAGCAGCTTAGGCCCCGCAGGGGGGAGCAATCAGCCCCAGCATTTT.

There are many counts of this clonotype. This chain joins TRBV27 and TRBJ1-1; D possibly corresponds to TRBD1 (6 bases). The V end lost 6 bases, the J end lost 5 bases, and 13 bases lay between the germline ends. Germline CDR1 is MNHEY and CDR2 is SMNVEV (reference sequence). This CDR3 region has 13 residues. The chain's CDR3 is CASRGGGRTEAFF. CDR3 DNA: TGTGCCAGCAGAGGGGGGGGTCGGACTGAAGCTTTCTTT.

Many counts were recorded for this clonotype. V usage is TRBV20-1 and J usage is TRBJ1-1; a possible D gene is TRBD1 (6 bases). Trimming took off 7 bases at V and 5 bases at J, with 14 bases between the two ends. The CDR3 length is 12 residues. In germline, CDR1 is DFQATT, CDR2 SNEGSKA (reference sequence). CDR3 in amino acids: CSVSGALTEAFF. In nucleotides, the CDR3 is TGCAGTGTTTCAGGGGCGTTGACTGAAGCTTTCTTT.

This clonotype occurred many times. The chain employs TRBV29-1 and TRBJ1-2; 9 bases match TRBD1. Germline-derived CDR1 and CDR2 are SQVTM and ANQGSEA. CDR3 length: 13 amino acids. Unmatched junction bases numbered 8, after V lost 4 bases and J lost 8 bases. The CDR3 region is CSVGGDRADGYTF. CDR3 sequence (DNA): TGCAGCGTTGGAGGGGACAGGGCCGACGGCTACACCTTC. The variable domain in full, with the rest retrieved from reference TRBV29-1 and TRBJ1-2, is SAVISQKPSRDICQRGTSLTIQCQVDSQVTMMFWYRQQPGQSLTLIATANQGSEATYESGFVIDKFPISRPNLTFSTLTVSNMSPEDSSIYLCSVGGDRADGYTFGSGTRLTVV.

There are many counts of this clonotype. The chain joins TRBV10-3 to TRBJ1-1, with TRBD1 as a possible D gene (6 bases). In germline, CDR1 is ENHRY, CDR2 SYGVKD. The CDR3 is 14 residues long. V was clipped by 0 bases and J by 4 bases, with 9 bases between them. For the CDR3, the DNA is TGTGCCATCAGTGAGTCCGGAGGGGGCACTGAAGCTTTCTTT. Its translation is CAISESGGGTEAFF.

This clonotype was detected ten times or more. The CDR3 coding sequence is TGCAGCGTTGAAGATGAGTGGAGCGGGAGGTACGAGCAGTACTTC. Protein: CSVEDEWSGRYEQYF. The J gene is TRBJ2-7, the V gene TRBV29-1; 9 positions agree with TRBD2. J lost 4 bases, V lost 0 bases, and 7 bases had no gene match. Per germline, CDR1 SQVTM and CDR2 ANQGSEA. This CDR3 has 15 amino acids.

This clonotype was counted many times. The chain recombines TRBV28 with TRBJ2-6; possible D gene TRBD2, 6 bases. V was pared by 5 bases and J by 0 bases, with 11 bases between. This CDR3 is built from 16 residues. Germline CDR1 and CDR2: MDHEN and SYDVKM. CDR3 in DNA: TGTGCCAGCAGTACCCGGGGGAGCTCTGGGGCCAACGTCCTGACTTTC. Translating it yields CASSTRGSSGANVLTF.

The chain's CDR3 is CASSRTGTSGYEQYF. Here the CDR3 DNA reads TGTGCCAGCAGTAGAACCGGGACAAGTGGGTACGAGCAGTACTTC. This rearrangement joins TRBV6-1 to TRBJ2-7, with a possible D match to TRBD1 (6 bases). V dropped 5 bases and J dropped 4 bases, with 18 bases sitting between them. The CDR3 runs 15 residues. Germline values: CDR1 MNHNS, CDR2 SASEGT.

This clonotype has a handful of counts. The genes are TRBV9 and TRBJ2-7; D is possibly TRBD2 (5 bases). The CDR3 runs to 15 residues. In germline, CDR1 is SGDLS, CDR2 YYNGEE. Trimming cost V 0 bases and J 3 bases, with 13 bases left between them. Here the CDR3 reads CASSVGGSSLYEQYF. The CDR3, as DNA: TGTGCCAGCAGCGTAGGAGGTTCTAGCCTCTACGAGCAGTACTTC.

This clonotype was observed at least ten times. The chain links TRBV7-9 to TRBJ1-1; 8 bases line up with TRBD1. Germline V gene data show CDR1 as SEHNR and CDR2 as FQNEAQ (reference sequence). V gave up 6 bases and J gave up 3 bases; unmatched junction bases: 12. CDR3 size: 16 residues. This CDR3 reads CASSSSRQGPYTEAFF. DNA for the CDR3: TGTGCCAGCAGTTCTAGTAGACAGGGGCCCTACACTGAAGCTTTCTTT.

V is TRBV6-2 or TRBV6-3 and J is TRBJ2-5, with D possibly being TRBD1 or TRBD2 (6 bases each). CDR3 length equals 17 residues. The germline V and J ends were trimmed by 5 bases and 1 base, with 20 bases remaining between them. The germline V gene has CDR1 MNHEY and CDR2 SVGEGT. The CDR3 DNA sequence: TGTGCCAGCAGTCACCCGGTCGGGGGCACGACCCAAGAGACCCAGTACTTC. Its translation: CASSHPVGGTTQETQYF.

This clonotype was detected many times. The chain has TRBV3-1 and TRBJ1-1, with a tentative D call TRBD1 (5 bases). Germline V gene data show CDR1 as LGHDT and CDR2 as YNNKEL (reference sequence). The CDR3 loop spans 15 amino acids. V lost 1 base and J 4 bases, leaving 13 bases between the germline ends. CDR3 sequence reads: CASSQGGRGSTEAFF. The CDR3 coding sequence is TGTGCCAGCAGCCAAGGGGGCCGGGGTTCCACTGAAGCTTTCTTT.

Many counts were recorded for this clonotype. J is TRBJ1-2 and V is TRBV6-1, with D hard to call. Germline CDR1 reads MNHNS; CDR2 reads SASEGT. The CDR3 length is 15 residues. The V end was cut by 2 bases, the J end by 2 bases, with 12 bases between. CDR3: CASSEILRTNYGYTF. For the CDR3, the DNA is TGTGCCAGCAGTGAAATCCTCCGAACCAACTATGGCTACACCTTC.

This clonotype came up many times. The chain couples TRBV28 to TRBJ1-5; perhaps TRBD1 as D (5 bases). The CDR3 consists of 17 residues. CDR1 and CDR2 from the germline V gene are MDHEN and SYDVKM. Trimming shortened V by 7 bases and J by 0 bases, and 19 bases separated the two germline ends. The CDR3 is CASTRYGGGFSNQPQHF. CDR3 sequence (DNA): TGTGCCAGCACCCGGTACGGGGGGGGATTTAGCAATCAGCCCCAGCATTTT.

This clonotype was recorded at least ten times. The chain links TRBV3-1 to TRBJ2-5, with TRBD1 matching 11 bases. V lost 7 bases to trimming and J lost 4 bases; unmatched junction nucleotides: 5. Germline V gene sequence: CDR1 LGHDT, CDR2 YNNKEL (reference sequence). This CDR3 is built from 14 residues. CDR3: CASTLDRGLETQYF. DNA for the CDR3: TGTGCCAGCACCCTGGACAGGGGGCTAGAGACCCAGTACTTC.

The sample holds many counts of this clonotype. A much bigger clone sits one base away, suggesting this may be a read error. The genes are TRBV7-9 and TRBJ1-5; no clear D gene. CDR3 length: 13 residues. CDR1 and CDR2 from the germline V gene are SEHNR and FQNEAQ (reference sequence). The CDR3 DNA reads as TGTGCCGGCAGCTTTGGCAGCAATCAGCCCCAGCATTTT. Its translation: CAGSFGSNQPQHF.

The V gene is TRBV5-5, the J gene TRBJ1-1, with 9 bases lining up with TRBD1. The CDR3 covers 16 residues. The V segment lost 0 bases and the J segment 1 base; nucleotides outside the gene matches: 4. Germline CDR1 reads SGHKS; CDR2 reads YYEKEE (reference sequence). The CDR3 nucleotides are TGTGCCAGCAGCTTGGTTCCGGGACAGGGGAACACTGAAGCTTTCTTT. This sequence encodes CASSLVPGQGNTEAFF.

There are many counts of this clonotype. The chain joins TRBV5-1 to TRBJ2-5, with 8 positions matching TRBD2. The V gene's germline CDR1 is SGHRS and CDR2 YFSETQ. V gave up 4 bases and J gave up 5 bases; unmatched junction bases: 7. There are 14 residues in the CDR3. The CDR3 here is CASSGAGVRETQYF. The CDR3, as DNA: TGCGCCAGCAGCGGAGCGGGAGTGCGGGAGACCCAGTACTTC. Drawing the rest from reference TRBV5-1 and TRBJ2-5, the complete variable domain is KAGVTQTPRYLIKTRGQQVTLSCSPISGHRSVSWYQQTPGQGLQFLFEYFSETQRNKGNFPGRFSGRQFSNSRSEMNVSTLELGDSALYLCASSGAGVRETQYFGPGTRLLVL.

In its sample, this clonotype was seen many times. V gene TRBV6-1 combines with J gene TRBJ1-5; D gene uncertain. The CDR3 runs 16 residues. The V end was cut by 0 bases, the J end by 3 bases, with 12 bases between. CDR1 is MNHNS and CDR2 is SASEGT in the germline V gene. CDR3 in DNA: TGTGCCAGCAGTGAAGCGTATCATCTTTCCAATCAGCCCCAGCATTTT. Its protein is CASSEAYHLSNQPQHF.

This clonotype came up many times. V usage is TRBV12-3 or TRBV12-4 and J usage is TRBJ2-5; 9 bases line up with TRBD2. Trimming cost V 2 bases and J 4 bases; bases outside gene matches: 5. This CDR3 contains 15 residues. As DNA, the CDR3 is TGTGCCAGCAGTTTAAGGAGACTAGCGGTAGAGACCCAGTACTTC. Its translation is CASSLRRLAVETQYF.

This chain joins TRBV28 and TRBJ2-5, with 9 positions matching TRBD1. CDR1 and CDR2 (germline): MDHEN, SYDVKM. The CDR3 runs 16 residues. Losses at the gene ends were 2 bases for V and 2 bases for J; bases not matched to a gene: 6. The CDR3 is CASSLGTGSNQETQYF. CDR3 in DNA: TGTGCCAGCAGTTTAGGGACAGGGTCGAATCAAGAGACCCAGTACTTC.

This clonotype was recorded at least ten times. The chain carries TRBV11-3 and TRBJ1-1; no clear D. The CDR3 totals 13 residues. Germline CDR1 reads SGHNT; CDR2 reads YENEEA. V was trimmed by 1 base and J by 6 bases, leaving 9 bases between them. The CDR3: CASSLASSPEAFF. The CDR3 coding sequence is TGTGCCAGCAGCTTAGCATCATCACCTGAAGCTTTCTTT.

This clonotype was seen repeatedly, ten times or more. The chain recombines TRBV6-1 with TRBJ2-5; 7 bases fit TRBD2. The V gene end was trimmed by 4 bases and the J gene end by 1 base; junction bases not matched to a gene: 3. Germline lookup yields CDR1 MNHNS and CDR2 SASEGT. CDR3 size: 14 residues. Here the CDR3 reads CASSGASGQETQYF. The DNA for the CDR3 is TGTGCCAGCAGTGGGGCTAGCGGCCAAGAGACCCAGTACTTC.